These 22 T cell receptor beta chains came from one sample sequenced in a study of blood T cell repertoires in COVID-19. The data were produced by immunoSEQ multiplex PCR, yet TCRdb's version contains in-frame clones alone and is incomplete. The sample contains 200,000 to 250,000 clones, 65% to 85% of which appear only once. The sequenced material came from PBMCs or T cells enriched from blood (not recorded which). The receptors were sampled from a middle-aged woman who had recovered from COVID-19.

Judged by abundance, this clone is medium-sized. The chain recombines TRBV4-1 with TRBJ2-1; 9 bases align to TRBD2. Germline V gives CDR1 MGHRA, CDR2 YSYEKL. The ends lost 4 bases at V and 6 bases at J; junction bases unmatched: 7. This CDR3 is 15 amino acids long. This CDR3 is CASSPSSGSTNEQFF. As DNA, the CDR3 is TGCGCCAGCAGCCCTAGTAGCGGGAGCACCAATGAGCAGTTCTTC.

V gene TRBV11-2 combines with J gene TRBJ1-4; 7 positions match TRBD1. Unmatched junction bases numbered 5, after V lost 5 bases and J lost 8 bases. The CDR3 extends over 13 amino acids. Germline-derived CDR1 and CDR2 are SGHAT and FQNNGV. CDR3 coding DNA: TGTGCCAGCAGCCCGACAGGGAAGGAAAAACTGTTTTTT. As protein: CASSPTGKEKLFF.

This sequence joins TRBV3-1 (or the pseudogene TRBV3-2) and TRBJ1-3; D ambiguous. The V end lost 0 bases, the J end lost 3 bases, and 9 bases lay between the germline ends. Germline V gives CDR1 LGHDT, CDR2 YNNKEL (reference sequence). This CDR3 region has 15 residues. In DNA, the CDR3 is TGTGCCAGCAGCCAAGACAAGTTTAGTGGAAACACCATATATTTT. Protein sequence: CASSQDKFSGNTIYF.

V is TRBV29-1 and J is TRBJ2-1; 9 bases align to TRBD2. Germline assignment: CDR1 SQVTM and CDR2 ANQGSEA. Trimming removed 1 base from V and 3 bases from J; junction bases left unmatched: 10. The CDR3 totals 17 residues. CDR3 sequence reads: CSVEGIAGASLYNEQFF. The DNA for the CDR3 is TGCAGCGTTGAAGGTATAGCGGGAGCGTCCCTCTACAATGAGCAGTTCTTC.

J is TRBJ1-3 and V is TRBV28; no clear D. V was shortened by 5 bases and J by 4 bases, with 12 bases between the two germline ends. Germline assignment: CDR1 MDHEN and CDR2 SYDVKM. CDR3 length: 14 amino acids. For the CDR3, the DNA is TGTGCCAGCAGTCCGTCTCTAGGCGGAAACACCATATATTTT. It yields the protein CASSPSLGGNTIYF.

This clone was picked up many times. The rearrangement links TRBV11-3 to TRBJ2-6; perhaps TRBD1 as D (7 bases). The CDR3 loop spans 17 amino acids. Trimming pared 5 bases from V and 2 bases from J, leaving 16 bases between. The germline CDR1 and CDR2 sequences are SGHNT and YENEEA. The CDR3 loop is CASSPGGGQAGANVLTF. The CDR3 DNA reads TGTGCCAGCAGCCCCGGAGGGGGCCAGGCTGGGGCCAACGTCCTGACTTTC.

The chain links TRBV7-2 to TRBJ2-3, with a tentative D call TRBD2 (6 bases). With 3 bases removed from V and 1 base from J, the gap between germline ends came to 14 bases. CDR1 and CDR2 from the germline V gene are SGHTA and FQGNSA. The CDR3 covers 16 residues. The CDR3 loop reads CASSLSTSSRTDTQYF. CDR3 nucleotide sequence: TGTGCCAGCAGCTTGAGTACTAGCTCCCGCACAGATACGCAGTATTTT.

This rearrangement joins TRBV18 to TRBJ2-1, with D possibly being TRBD2 (6 bases). The CDR3 loop spans 16 amino acids. The germline V gene has CDR1 KGHSH and CDR2 LQKENI. V was cut by 6 bases and J by 0 bases, with 15 bases left in between. In nucleotides, the CDR3 is TGTGCCAGCTCCCAATCTCGGGGGAGCTCCTACAATGAGCAGTTCTTC. This codes for CASSQSRGSSYNEQFF.

V and J are TRBV6-5 and TRBJ2-2, with 8 bases fitting TRBD1. The germline gives CDR1 MNHEY, CDR2 SVGAGI. V lost 11 bases, J lost 8 bases, and 4 bases stayed unmatched. The CDR3 contains 11 residues. The CDR3 is CAGQGEGELFF. The CDR3, as DNA: TGTGCCGGACAGGGAGAGGGGGAGCTGTTTTTT.

The chain employs TRBV5-6 and TRBJ2-7; D call uncertain. The CDR3 runs 15 residues. Looked up from germline, CDR1 is SGHDT and CDR2 is YYEEEE. The germline V and J ends were trimmed by 2 bases and 0 bases, with 12 bases remaining between them. This CDR3 reads CASSFSSPFSYEQYF. CDR3 nucleotides: TGTGCCAGCAGCTTTTCCAGTCCCTTCTCCTACGAGCAGTACTTC.

The chain has TRBV4-1 and TRBJ2-5; 8 bases agree with TRBD2. The J segment lost 5 bases and the V segment lost 5 bases, leaving 13 bases of the junction unmatched. Germline V gene sequence: CDR1 MGHRA, CDR2 YSYEKL. The CDR3 sequence is 16 residues long. In DNA form, the CDR3 reads TGCGCCAGCAGCTCCCCCGATAGCGGGGAAAGGGAGACCCAGTACTTC. It specifies CASSSPDSGERETQYF.

The chain uses TRBV25-1 and TRBJ1-3; tentatively, D is TRBD1 (5 bases). V lost 7 bases and J lost 3, with 13 bases in between. The CDR3 is 14 residues long. CDR1 is MGHDK and CDR2 is SYGVNS in the germline V gene. The CDR3 sequence: CASKEGVFGNTIYF. The CDR3 DNA sequence: TGTGCCAGCAAAGAAGGGGTTTTTGGAAACACCATATATTTT.

The CDR3 reads CASGTRLAGNTGELFF. DNA of the CDR3: TGTGCTAGTGGTACAAGACTAGCGGGGAACACCGGGGAGCTGTTTTTT. V usage is TRBV12-5 and J usage is TRBJ2-2; 10 positions match TRBD2. Unmatched junction bases numbered 4, after V lost 5 bases and J lost 1 base. Germline CDR1 is LGHNT and CDR2 is FRNRAP. The length of the CDR3 is 16 residues.

This chain connects TRBV28 to TRBJ2-3; 8 bases line up with TRBD2. Trimming at V came to 3 bases and at J to 1 base, leaving 6 bases not matched to a gene. Germline V CDR1 and CDR2: MDHEN, SYDVKM. This CDR3 contains 16 residues. The CDR3 DNA reads TGTGCCAGCAGTTTTGGTCGTAGCGGGGGCACAGATACGCAGTATTTT. Translating it yields CASSFGRSGGTDTQYF.

The chain uses TRBV19 and TRBJ2-3, with 11 bases identical to TRBD2. The CDR3 contains 15 residues. Germline CDR1 LNHDA, CDR2 SQIVND (reference sequence). The junction had 9 bases not matched to a gene; V was cut back by 10 bases and J by 3 bases. Here the CDR3 reads CATTSGSSGTDTQYF. CDR3 coding DNA: TGTGCCACCACTAGCGGGAGTTCTGGAACAGATACGCAGTATTTT.

The chain uses TRBV11-2 and TRBJ1-2; 7 bases match TRBD1. V trimming: 5 bases; J trimming: 8 bases; junction bases outside the gene matches: 11. This CDR3 has 14 amino acids. Germline-derived CDR1 and CDR2 are SGHAT and FQNNGV. CDR3 residues: CASSQEGAVRGYTF. In DNA form, the CDR3 reads TGTGCCAGCAGCCAGGAGGGGGCGGTCCGGGGCTACACCTTC.

This clone was counted once. Different DNA sequences within this sample yield the same CDR3. This chain uses TRBV5-1 with TRBJ2-7, with 7 bases matching TRBD2. V lost 10 bases, J lost 1 base, and 5 bases stayed unmatched. The CDR3 is made up of 12 amino acids. Germline V lookup: CDR1 SGHRS, CDR2 YFSETQ. DNA of the CDR3: TGCGCCTCCAGCGGGGATTCCTACGAGCAGTACTTC. Its translation is CASSGDSYEQYF.

This clone was observed a handful of times. This rearrangement joins TRBV7-6 to TRBJ1-2; D might be TRBD1 (6 bases). Germline V CDR1 and CDR2: SGHVS, FNYEAQ. Trimming took off 3 bases at V and 7 bases at J, with 24 bases between the two ends. The CDR3 spans 17 residues. The CDR3 is CASSLGGLWKDSSGYTF. CDR3 nucleotide sequence: TGTGCCAGCAGCTTGGGGGGGTTATGGAAGGACAGTAGTGGCTACACCTTC.

The genes are TRBV28 and TRBJ1-2; 8 nucleotides agree with TRBD1. The V and J ends lost 3 bases and 5 bases, in that order; junction bases with no gene match: 5. This CDR3 spans 14 amino acids. CDR1 MDHEN and CDR2 SYDVKM come from the germline V gene. The CDR3 DNA reads as TGTGCCAGCAGTTTCCCCCAGGGGGCGTATGGCTACACCTTC. Its translation is CASSFPQGAYGYTF.

V gene TRBV5-5 combines with J gene TRBJ1-1; D not resolved. The CDR3 totals 14 residues. From germline, CDR1 is SGHKS and CDR2 YYEKEE (reference sequence). V lost 0 bases and J 3 bases, leaving 9 bases between the germline ends. DNA of the CDR3: TGTGCCAGCAGCTTGGCGGTGGTCTACACTGAAGCTTTCTTT. As protein: CASSLAVVYTEAFF.

V is TRBV12-3 or TRBV12-4 and J is TRBJ1-5; D is unresolved. The CDR3 length is 13 residues. Trimming left V 3 bases short and J 5 bases short, with 8 bases between. The CDR3, as DNA: TGTGCCAGCAGTTTTGGCCTTGATCAGCCCCAGCATTTT. Encoded protein: CASSFGLDQPQHF.

This rearrangement joins TRBV4-2 to TRBJ2-7, with TRBD2 matching 7 bases. The ends lost 1 base at V and 2 bases at J; junction bases unmatched: 8. Germline CDR1 and CDR2: LGHNA and YNFKEQ. The CDR3 is 16 residues long. CDR3 protein: CASSQATERGTYEQYF. The CDR3 DNA follows: TGTGCCAGCAGCCAAGCGACGGAGCGGGGTACCTACGAGCAGTACTTC.